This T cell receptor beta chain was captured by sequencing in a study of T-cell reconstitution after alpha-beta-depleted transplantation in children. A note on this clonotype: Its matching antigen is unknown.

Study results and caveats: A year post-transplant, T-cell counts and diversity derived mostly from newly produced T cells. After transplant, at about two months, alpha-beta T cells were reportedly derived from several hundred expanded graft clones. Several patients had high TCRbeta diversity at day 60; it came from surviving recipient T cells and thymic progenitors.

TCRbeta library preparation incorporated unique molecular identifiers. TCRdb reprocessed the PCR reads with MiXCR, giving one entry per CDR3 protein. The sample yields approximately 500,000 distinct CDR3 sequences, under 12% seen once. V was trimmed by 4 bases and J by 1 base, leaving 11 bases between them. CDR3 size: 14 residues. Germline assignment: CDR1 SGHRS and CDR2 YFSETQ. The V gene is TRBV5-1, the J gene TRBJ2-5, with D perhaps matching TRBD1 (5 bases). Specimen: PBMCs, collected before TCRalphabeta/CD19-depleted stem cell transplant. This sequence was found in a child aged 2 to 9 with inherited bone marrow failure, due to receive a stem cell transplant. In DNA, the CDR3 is TGCGCCAGCAGCCCGGACACCCCCCAAGAGACCCAGTACTTC. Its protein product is CASSPDTPQETQYF.